One and the same sample provided the 7 T cell receptor beta chains below, sequenced in a study of early T cells in non-severe SARS-CoV-2 infection. Using its own MiXCR run on the 5' RACE reads, TCRdb lists one record per CDR3 protein. The repertoire holds some 30,000 distinct CDR3 sequences, with 4.5% to 5.5% as singletons. The sample was whole blood. The receptors come from an adult who was a healthcare worker with PCR-confirmed SARS-CoV-2 infection or an uninfected control (not recorded which).

There are many counts of this clonotype. The genes are TRBV20-1 and TRBJ2-6, with a possible D match to TRBD2 (7 bases). V was clipped by 6 bases and J by 2 bases, with 14 bases between them. Germline loops: CDR1 DFQATT, CDR2 SNEGSKA (reference sequence). The length of the CDR3 is 15 residues. Here the CDR3 DNA reads TGCAGTGCACTTACGGGGGGCACTGGGGCCAACGTCCTGACTTTC. Translated, it gives CSALTGGTGANVLTF.

The table lists this clonotype with a few counts. The chain employs TRBV7-9 and TRBJ2-7; D is unclear. The CDR3 consists of 15 residues. Between the trimmed V and J ends, which lost 7 bases and 0 bases, there was a span of 16 bases. Germline CDR1 SEHNR, CDR2 FQNEAQ (reference sequence). The CDR3 loop is CASNTGVSSSYEQYF. The DNA for the CDR3 is TGTGCCAGCAACACCGGTGTGAGTAGCTCCTACGAGCAGTACTTC.

Many counts were recorded for this clonotype. J is TRBJ2-3 and V is TRBV29-1, with D perhaps being TRBD1 or TRBD2 (5 bases each). Germline CDR1 reads SQVTM; CDR2 reads ANQGSEA. Trimming removed 6 bases from V and 6 bases from J, with 19 bases in between. The CDR3 covers 14 residues. The CDR3 loop reads CSVHWGPRGDTQYF. The CDR3, as DNA: TGCAGCGTCCATTGGGGACCGCGCGGGGATACGCAGTATTTT.

This clonotype was observed at least ten times. The rearrangement joins TRBV5-4 to TRBJ1-5; 7 bases line up with TRBD1. V gave up 4 bases and J gave up 2 bases; unmatched junction bases: 3. This CDR3 comprises 14 residues. Germline V gene sequence: CDR1 SGHNT, CDR2 YYREEE (reference sequence). This chain's CDR3 is CASSPDRGNQPQHF. CDR3 in DNA: TGTGCCAGCAGCCCCGACAGGGGCAATCAGCCCCAGCATTTT.

The table lists this clonotype with a few counts. The chain combines TRBV5-8 with TRBJ2-1; unclear D gene. Trimming pared 2 bases from V and 5 bases from J, leaving 11 bases between. Germline loops: CDR1 SGHTS, CDR2 YDEGEE. The CDR3 contains 14 residues. CDR3 sequence reads: CASSFLGIDNEQFF. The CDR3 coding sequence is TGTGCCAGCAGCTTTTTGGGAATCGACAATGAGCAGTTCTTC. Supplemented by reference TRBV5-8 and TRBJ2-1, the full variable domain reads EAGVTQSPTHLIKTRGQQATLRCSPISGHTSVYWYQQALGLGLQFLLWYDEGEERNRGNFPPRFSGRQFPNYSSELNVNALELEDSALYLCASSFLGIDNEQFFGPGTRLTVL.

The table lists this clonotype with many counts. The V call is TRBV10-3, the J call TRBJ2-7; 11 bases line up with TRBD1. The CDR3 is 13 residues long. Losses at the gene ends were 8 bases for V and 3 bases for J; bases not matched to a gene: 3. Germline CDR1 ENHRY, CDR2 SYGVKD. The CDR3 sequence: CAIGTGGDYEQYF. The CDR3 DNA follows: TGTGCCATCGGGACAGGGGGGGACTACGAGCAGTACTTC.

This clonotype was detected a few times. CDR3 loop: CSARDPDRANTEAFF. CDR3 in DNA: TGCAGTGCTAGAGATCCGGATCGTGCGAACACTGAAGCTTTCTTT. The rearrangement links TRBV20-1 to TRBJ1-1; D is unclear. Trimming removed 0 bases from V and 1 base from J, with 12 bases in between. Germline V gene sequence: CDR1 DFQATT, CDR2 SNEGSKA (reference sequence). The CDR3 contains 15 residues.